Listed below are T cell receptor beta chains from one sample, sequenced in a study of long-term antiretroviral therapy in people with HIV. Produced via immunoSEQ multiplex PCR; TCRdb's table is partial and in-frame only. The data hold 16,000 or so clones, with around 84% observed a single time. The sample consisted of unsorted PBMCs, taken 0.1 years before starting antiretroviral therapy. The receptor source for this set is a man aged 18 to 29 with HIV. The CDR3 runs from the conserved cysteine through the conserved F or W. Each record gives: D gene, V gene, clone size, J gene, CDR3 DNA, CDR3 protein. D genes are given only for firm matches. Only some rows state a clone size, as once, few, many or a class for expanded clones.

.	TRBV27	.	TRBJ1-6	TGTGCCAGCAGTTTAGTTGATTCACCCCTCCACTTT	CASSLVDSPLHF
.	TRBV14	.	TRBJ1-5	TGTGCCAGCAGCAAAGGAAATCAGCCCCAGCATTTT	CASSKGNQPQHF
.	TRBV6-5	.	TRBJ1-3	TGTGCCAGCGGGAAGGACAGCTCTGGAAACACCATATATTTT	CASGKDSSGNTIYF
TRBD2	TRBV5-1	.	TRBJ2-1	TGCGCCAGCAGCTTGGATGGTAGCGGGGTCTGGGATGAGCAGTTCTTC	CASSLDGSGVWDEQFF
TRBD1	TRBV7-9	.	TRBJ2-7	TGTGCCAGCAGCTTGGGGACAGGGTGGTACGAGCAGTACTTC	CASSLGTGWYEQYF
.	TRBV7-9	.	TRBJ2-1	TGTGCCAGCAGCACTTACCTAGTCAATGAGCAGTTCTTC	CASSTYLVNEQFF
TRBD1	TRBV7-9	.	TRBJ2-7	TGTGCCAGCAGCTTAGAACAGGGGGCTTCGCAACACTACGAGCAGTACTTC	CASSLEQGASQHYEQYF
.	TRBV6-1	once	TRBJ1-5	TGTGCCAGCAGTGAGTTAAGGAGAGATCAGCCCCAGCATTTT	CASSELRRDQPQHF
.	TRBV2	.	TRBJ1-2	TGTGCCAGCAGCAAAACCATCGGGGGACGGGGCGGCTACACCTTC	CASSKTIGGRGGYTF
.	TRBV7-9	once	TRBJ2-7	TGTGCCAGCAGCCCGCCGGAGGGTTTTCGGTACGAGCAGTACTTC	CASSPPEGFRYEQYF
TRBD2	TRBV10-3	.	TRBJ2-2	TGTGCCATCGGAGCGGGGGCCTACAACACCGGGGAGCTGTTTTTT	CAIGAGAYNTGELFF
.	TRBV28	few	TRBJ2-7	TGTGCCAGCAGTTACGACGCCGGGACAAACTCCTACGAGCAGTACTTC	CASSYDAGTNSYEQYF
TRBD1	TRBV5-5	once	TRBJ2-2	TGTGCCAGCAGCTTGTCCCCGGACAGGGAAATTGGGGAGCTGTTTTTT	CASSLSPDREIGELFF
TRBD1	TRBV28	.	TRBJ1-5	TGTGCCAGCATTCCAGGGGGCGCAAGCAATCAGCCCCAGCATTTT	CASIPGGASNQPQHF
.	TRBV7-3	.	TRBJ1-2	TGTGCCAGCAGTGGAGGGGCCGCGGCTAACTATGGCTACACCTTC	CASSGGAAANYGYTF
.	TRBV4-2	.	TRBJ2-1	TGTGCCAGCAGCCAAGATGGGGGGGGGCCTTACAATGAGCAGTTCTTC	CASSQDGGGPYNEQFF
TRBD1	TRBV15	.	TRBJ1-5	TGTGCCACCATCTTGACAGGGGATTGGGGTCAGCCCCAGCATTTT	CATILTGDWGQPQHF
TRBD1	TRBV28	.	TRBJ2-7	TGTGCCACCTATTCCGGACAGGGGGCGCCGTCTGCCTACGAGCAGTACTTC	CATYSGQGAPSAYEQYF
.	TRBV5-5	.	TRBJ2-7	TGTGCCAGCAGCTTGCAGAGGGGTAGCTCCTACGAGCAGTACTTC	CASSLQRGSSYEQYF
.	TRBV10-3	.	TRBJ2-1	TGTGCCATCAGGGACTTAGCAGCTGGACCCTACAATGAGCAGTTCTTC	CAIRDLAAGPYNEQFF
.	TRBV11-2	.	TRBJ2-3	TGTGCCAGCAGCATGACAGGGAGGACAGATACGCAGTATTTT	CASSMTGRTDTQYF
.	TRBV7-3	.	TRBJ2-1	TGTGCCAGCAGCTTAGTAAAGGGCCAGGATGAGCAGTTCTTC	CASSLVKGQDEQFF
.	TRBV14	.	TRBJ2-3	TGTGCCAGCAGCCAAGACTCGACTATCTCGGGTGATACGCAGTATTTT	CASSQDSTISGDTQYF
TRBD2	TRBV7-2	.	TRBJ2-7	TGTGCCAGCAGCTTAGGCCAGCTAGGACTAGTCGGGTTCGAGCAGTACTTC	CASSLGQLGLVGFEQYF
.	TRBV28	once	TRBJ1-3	TGTGCCAGCACCCCCCGAACCGGGACACTCCCCCATTTT	CASTPRTGTLPHF
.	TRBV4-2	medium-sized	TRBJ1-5	TGTGCCAGCAGCCGAGGGGAGAATCAGCCCCAGCATTTT	CASSRGENQPQHF
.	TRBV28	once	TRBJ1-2	TGTGCCAGCAGTTTTTTACAGGAAAACTATGGCTACACCTTC	CASSFLQENYGYTF
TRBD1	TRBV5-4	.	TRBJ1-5	TGTGCCAGCAGCTACGGACAGGGGGGCTATCAGCCCCAGCATTTT	CASSYGQGGYQPQHF
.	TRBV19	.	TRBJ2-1	TGTGCCAGTAGCCATTCATGGGAGCAGTTCTTC	CASSHSWEQFF
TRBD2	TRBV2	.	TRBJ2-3	TGTGCCAGCTATTCTCCGGGACTAGCGGGTTGGGGGCTCACAGATACGCAGTATTTT	CASYSPGLAGWGLTDTQYF
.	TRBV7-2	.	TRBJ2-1	TGTGCCAGCAGCTTAGCTTGGACAGACGGTGAGCAGTTCTTC	CASSLAWTDGEQFF
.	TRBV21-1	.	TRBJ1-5	TGTGCCAGCAGCCAGGGGCAGGGGACGCGAGGGAGCAGCAATCAGCCCCAGCATTTT	CASSQGQGTRGSSNQPQHF
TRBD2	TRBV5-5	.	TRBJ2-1	TGTGCCAGCTTCCTATCCGGGACTAGTCACAATGAGCAGTTCTTC	CASFLSGTSHNEQFF
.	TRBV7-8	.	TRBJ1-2	TGTGCCAGCAGCTTAGCCAGGACAGCTTCTAACTATGGCTACACCTTC	CASSLARTASNYGYTF
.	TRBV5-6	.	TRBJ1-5	TGTGCCAGCAGCTTGGGCCCCCACACGCCCCAGCATTTT	CASSLGPHTPQHF
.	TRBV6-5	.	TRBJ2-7	TGTGCCCCAGGGGGGAGGGCCCACGAGCAGTACTTC	CAPGGRAHEQYF
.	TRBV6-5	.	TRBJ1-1	TGTGCCAGCAGTTACTTGAAACAGATGAACACTGAAGCTTTCTTT	CASSYLKQMNTEAFF
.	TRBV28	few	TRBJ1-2	TGTGCCAGCATGGCAAACTATGGCTACACCTTC	CASMANYGYTF
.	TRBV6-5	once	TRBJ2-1	TGTGCCAGCAGTCCTAGGGTCAGCAGCAATGAGCAGTTCTTC	CASSPRVSSNEQFF
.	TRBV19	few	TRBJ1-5	TGTGCCAGTAGTATAGCCGGGGGTTATAGCAATCAGCCCCAGCATTTT	CASSIAGGYSNQPQHF
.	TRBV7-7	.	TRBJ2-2	TGTGCCAGCAGCCAGGGGACTTCGAACACCGGGGAGCTGTTTTTT	CASSQGTSNTGELFF
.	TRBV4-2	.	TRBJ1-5	TGTGCCAGCAGCCAAGAACAAGGGAACCTTTATAGCAATCAGCCCCAGCATTTT	CASSQEQGNLYSNQPQHF
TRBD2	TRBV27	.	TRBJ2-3	TGTGCCAGCAGTTTATCGTGGCGGGGGAACACAGATACGCAGTATTTT	CASSLSWRGNTDTQYF
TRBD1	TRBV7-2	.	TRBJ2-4	TGTGCCAGCAGCTTCATCGGACAGGGAGACATTCAGTACTTC	CASSFIGQGDIQYF
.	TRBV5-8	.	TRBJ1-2	TGTGCCAGCAGCTTTCAACCCTACGACAGCAACTATGGCTACACCTTC	CASSFQPYDSNYGYTF
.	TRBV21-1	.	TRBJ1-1	TGTGCCAGCAGCAAAAAGAAGAAAGGCGGCACTGAAGCTTTCTTT	CASSKKKKGGTEAFF
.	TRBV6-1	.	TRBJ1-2	TGTGCCTTTGGCCAGGACAGACCTAACTATGGCTACACCTTC	CAFGQDRPNYGYTF
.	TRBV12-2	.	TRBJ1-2	TGTGCGAAAGCCAGGGGCAAGGCCTTCTATGGCTACACCTTC	CAKARGKAFYGYTF
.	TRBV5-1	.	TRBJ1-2	TGCGCCAGCAGCTTGGGGGACACGGGGGCCGGGGGCTACACCTTC	CASSLGDTGAGGYTF
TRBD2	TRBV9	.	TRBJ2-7	TGTGCCAGCAGCGTTCTAGCGGGAGTTTTAAGAGGCTCGTACGAGCAGTACTTC	CASSVLAGVLRGSYEQYF
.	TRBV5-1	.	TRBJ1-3	TGCGCCAGCAGCCCCACCGGGACCAGGACCGGAAACACCATATATTTT	CASSPTGTRTGNTIYF
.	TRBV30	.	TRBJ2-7	TGTGCCTGGAGGGCGGGGTTAACCTACGAGCAGTACTTC	CAWRAGLTYEQYF
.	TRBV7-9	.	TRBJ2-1	TGTGCCAGCGAGGGGTCCTACAATGAGCAGTTCTTC	CASEGSYNEQFF
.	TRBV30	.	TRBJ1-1	TGTGCCTGGAGTGACGGGACTGAAGCTTTCTTT	CAWSDGTEAFF
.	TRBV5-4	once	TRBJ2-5	TGTGCCAGCAGCTTGGCCGAAAAGACCCAGTACTTC	CASSLAEKTQYF
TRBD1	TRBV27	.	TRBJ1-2	TGTGCCAGCAGTCCCGGGACAGGGCCCTATGGCTACACCTTC	CASSPGTGPYGYTF
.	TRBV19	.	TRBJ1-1	TGTGCCAGTAGTCTCAGACGGATTATTGACACTGAAGCTTTCTTT	CASSLRRIIDTEAFF
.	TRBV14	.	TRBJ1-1	TGTGCCAGCAGCCGACTAGGGCGGGGAGCTTTCTTT	CASSRLGRGAFF